This T cell receptor (beta chain) came from a study of blood T cell repertoires in COVID-19. Participant-given clinical history determined each cohort assignment. Cohort 3 recovered donors had two negative PCRs, clearance, or symptom resolution. V gave up 7 bases and J gave up 4 bases, with 15 bases separating them. There are 14 residues in the CDR3. The germline V gene has CDR1 SNHLY and CDR2 FYNNEI. Under the authors' procedure: Amplifying reference gene primers gave estimates of nucleated cell counts. Produced via immunoSEQ multiplex PCR; TCRdb's table is partial and in-frame only. The DNA gave D and trimming, while V, J and clone size come from that table. The table lists roughly 450,000 clones, less than 95% of them singletons.

The chain couples TRBV2 to TRBJ2-3, with D maybe TRBD1 (6 bases). The sequencing input was PBMCs or T cells enriched from blood (not recorded which). This TCR came from a man between 18 and 35 years old who had recovered from COVID-19. The DNA of the CDR3 is TGTGCCAGCATCAGGGGCTATATGGCAGATACGCAGTATTTT. It codes for CASIRGYMADTQYF. Combining the CDR3 with reference TRBV2 and TRBJ2-3 gives the whole variable domain EPEVTQTPSHQVTQMGQEVILRCVPISNHLYFYWYRQILGQKVEFLVSFYNNEISEKSEIFDDQFSVERPDGSNFTLKIRSTKLEDSAMYFCASIRGYMADTQYFGPGTRLTVL.